These 11 T cell receptor beta chains share one sample of origin, sequenced in a study of blood T cells in healthy people across ages. Next came a second PCR, run for roughly 6 to 11 cycles, which used a sample-barcoded 5' primer along with a J-beta primer mix. A single record per CDR3 protein comes from TCRdb applying MiXCR to the 5' RACE reads. The table has approximately 960,000 distinct CDR3 sequences, 25% to 35% seen once. These same records also appear under a second study, on T cells of mothers and their children.

The sequenced sample consisted of blood. The receptors stem from a woman aged 40-49 years in good health.

This clonotype was observed a few times. The chain recombines TRBV28 with TRBJ1-1; D may be TRBD1 (5 bases). V lost 4 bases and J lost 1, with 7 bases in between. CDR1 is MDHEN, CDR2 SYDVKM, per germline. This CDR3 is 13 amino acids long. In DNA, the CDR3 is TGTGCCAGCAGTTGGGACTCGAACACTGAAGCTTTCTTT. Translation gives CASSWDSNTEAFF.

V gene TRBV27 combines with J gene TRBJ2-7; the match to TRBD2 covers 13 bases. CDR3 length equals 15 residues. After removal of 5 bases from V and 4 bases from J, the junction contained 5 bases not matched to a gene. CDR1 MNHEY and CDR2 SMNVEV come from the germline V gene (reference sequence). CDR3 loop: CASSRTSGGRYEQYF. CDR3 in DNA: TGTGCCAGCAGTAGGACTAGCGGGGGAAGGTACGAGCAGTACTTC.

This clonotype came up many times. The chain couples TRBV6-6 to TRBJ2-5, with D possibly being TRBD2 (5 bases). The germline gives CDR1 MNHNY, CDR2 SVGAGI (reference sequence). The CDR3 is made up of 14 amino acids. V shed 7 bases and J shed 4 bases, with 16 bases lying between them. The CDR3 reads CASNKGVGRETQYF. CDR3 nucleotide sequence: TGTGCCAGCAACAAAGGAGTAGGGAGAGAGACCCAGTACTTC.

This clonotype was counted between two and nine times. The rearrangement joins TRBV29-1 to TRBJ2-2; D not certain. The length of the CDR3 is 14 residues. The germline V gene encodes CDR1 SQVTM and CDR2 ANQGSEA. The V end lost 4 bases, the J end lost 1 base, and 10 bases lay between the germline ends. CDR3: CSVVGSLNTGELFF. The CDR3, as DNA: TGCAGCGTTGTAGGCTCATTGAACACCGGGGAGCTGTTTTTT.

This clonotype was counted a few times. V usage is TRBV6-5 and J usage is TRBJ1-1; possibly TRBD1 for D (6 bases). CDR1 is MNHEY, CDR2 SVGAGI, per germline. This CDR3 comprises 14 residues. Trimming removed 4 bases at V and 6 bases at J, with 15 bases between. CDR3: CASSSTGSVAEAFF. In nucleotides, the CDR3 is TGTGCCAGCAGTTCTACAGGGAGTGTCGCTGAAGCTTTCTTT.

This clonotype was observed at least ten times. The rearrangement links TRBV10-3 to TRBJ2-7; 11 bases align to TRBD2. Trimming took 6 bases from V and 6 from J; bases not matched to a gene: 10. This CDR3 comprises 15 residues. The germline gives CDR1 ENHRY, CDR2 SYGVKD. Here the CDR3 DNA reads TGTGCCATCAGCTATAGCGGGGGGGGGTTCGCCGAGCAGTACTTC. It specifies CAISYSGGGFAEQYF.

There are a few counts of this clonotype. The chain combines TRBV7-9 with TRBJ2-5, with a possible D match to TRBD2 (6 bases). The CDR3 is 15 amino acids. Germline V gene lookup returns CDR1 SEHNR and CDR2 FQNEAQ (reference sequence). V was trimmed by 6 bases and J by 5 bases, leaving 19 bases between them. CDR3 region: CASSSGDGIKETQYF. The DNA for the CDR3 is TGTGCCAGCAGTTCGGGGGACGGGATCAAGGAGACCCAGTACTTC.

Many counts were recorded for this clonotype. V is TRBV20-1 and J is TRBJ2-5, with D possibly matching TRBD1 (5 bases). Germline assignment: CDR1 DFQATT and CDR2 SNEGSKA (reference sequence). The ends were cut back, 2 bases at V and 1 base at J, with 17 bases in the middle. The CDR3 loop spans 16 amino acids. The CDR3 coding sequence is TGCAGTGCTAGATTTCCTACAGGCCCCTTCCAAGAGACCCAGTACTTC. This codes for CSARFPTGPFQETQYF.

This clonotype has more than one count but fewer than ten. The rearrangement links TRBV7-2 to TRBJ2-1, with D possibly TRBD2 on 7 matching bases. Trimming took off 0 bases at V and 9 bases at J, with 15 bases between the two ends. Germline V gene sequence: CDR1 SGHTA, CDR2 FQGNSA. This CDR3 has 15 residues. The chain's CDR3 is CASSLAAPRGGEQFF. CDR3 DNA: TGTGCCAGCAGCTTAGCCGCCCCAAGGGGGGGTGAGCAGTTCTTC.

As regards this clonotype: The germline gene is not matched at one end of the junction; a read error may be the cause. The chain employs TRBV4-1 and TRBJ1-2, with D perhaps matching TRBD1 (5 bases). CDR3 size: 16 residues. The germline CDR1 and CDR2 sequences are MGHRA and YSYEKL. This chain's CDR3 is CASSRGGSGGNYGYTF. CDR3 sequence (DNA): TGTGCCAGCAGCCGGGGGGGGAGTGGCGGGAACTATGGCTACACCTTC.

There are many counts of this clonotype. The chain employs TRBV27 and TRBJ2-7; D perhaps matches TRBD1 (6 bases). Germline V lookup: CDR1 MNHEY, CDR2 SMNVEV (reference sequence). V dropped 4 bases and J dropped 6 bases, with 19 bases sitting between them. The CDR3 has 15 amino acids. In DNA form, the CDR3 reads TGTGCCAGCAGTTCCTCCGGGACATCCCCCGGCGAGCAGTACTTC. Amino acid sequence: CASSSSGTSPGEQYF.